Each of the 28 T cell receptor beta chains below was sequenced from the same sample in a study of blood T cell repertoires in COVID-19. This table comes from immunoSEQ multiplex PCR, and its TCRdb copy is limited to in-frame clones, with some not included. The sample yields around 200,000 clones, roughly 88% seen once. Sequences were obtained from peripheral blood. These receptors all come from a woman in her thirties or forties with COVID-19, enrolled during active disease.

The chain carries TRBV6-1 and TRBJ2-5, with D perhaps matching TRBD1 (6 bases). Trimming pared 1 base from V and 2 bases from J, leaving 11 bases between. CDR3 length: 15 residues. Germline lookup yields CDR1 MNHNS and CDR2 SASEGT. CDR3 nucleotides: TGTGCCAGCAGTGAAGGTCAGAGGGGGCAAGAGACCCAGTACTTC. Amino acid sequence: CASSEGQRGQETQYF.

This CDR3 is CASSSGLLYEQYF. CDR3 DNA: TGTGCCAGCAGCTCAGGACTCCTCTACGAGCAGTACTTC. This chain connects TRBV7-2 to TRBJ2-7; TRBD2 is a possible D gene (5 bases). The CDR3 covers 13 residues. Trimming removed 4 bases from V and 3 bases from J, with 10 bases in between. Germline CDR1 reads SGHTA; CDR2 reads FQGNSA.

V gene TRBV10-1 combines with J gene TRBJ2-3; 9 bases line up with TRBD2. Losses at the gene ends were 8 bases for V and 1 base for J; bases not matched to a gene: 13. Germline V lookup: CDR1 WNHNN, CDR2 SYGVQD (reference sequence). The CDR3 runs 17 residues. The CDR3 DNA follows: TGCGCCAGCGGACCCCCGGGACTAGCAGGTCGCACAGATACGCAGTATTTT. Encoded protein: CASGPPGLAGRTDTQYF.

This chain connects TRBV18 to TRBJ1-1; 7 nucleotides match TRBD1. Germline assignment: CDR1 KGHSH and CDR2 LQKENI. The junction had 5 bases not matched to a gene; V was cut back by 3 bases and J by 10 bases. The CDR3 has 12 amino acids. The CDR3, as DNA: TGTGCCAGCTCACCGGGACAGTCTGGAGCTTTCTTT. Residues: CASSPGQSGAFF.

The gene calls are TRBV28 and TRBJ2-3; D perhaps matches TRBD2 (5 bases). Trimming removed 5 bases from V and 6 bases from J, with 18 bases in between. This CDR3 region has 15 residues. Germline assignment: CDR1 MDHEN and CDR2 SYDVKM. CDR3 coding DNA: TGTGCCAGCAGTCCCTTCTCGGGAAAGAGGGATACGCAGTATTTT. This sequence encodes CASSPFSGKRDTQYF.

The CDR3 region has the DNA TGTGCCAGCAGCTATCCCCACAGCAATTCACCCCTCCACTTT. Encoded protein: CASSYPHSNSPLHF. V is TRBV6-5 and J is TRBJ1-6; D is uncertain. The germline V gene has CDR1 MNHEY and CDR2 SVGAGI. This CDR3 has 14 residues. V lost 6 bases and J lost 7, with 13 bases in between.

The chain recombines TRBV24-1 with TRBJ1-2; 9 bases are a match to TRBD1. V shed 2 bases, J shed 9 bases, and the junction held 9 bases outside the gene matches. The CDR3 runs 15 residues. Germline-derived CDR1 and CDR2 are KGHDR and SFDVKD. CDR3 in amino acids: CATSDSGTGSLSYTF. CDR3 DNA sequence: TGTGCCACCAGTGATTCTGGGACAGGGTCGTTGAGCTACACCTTC.

The chain combines TRBV29-1 with TRBJ1-5, with TRBD1 matching 7 bases. This CDR3 contains 13 residues. V lost 4 bases, J lost 7 bases, and 7 bases stayed unmatched. Germline CDR1 reads SQVTM; CDR2 reads ANQGSEA. CDR3 in DNA: TGCAGCGTTGGTGAGGGGGCGGAACAGCCCCAGCATTTT. Encoded protein: CSVGEGAEQPQHF.

The genes are TRBV18 and TRBJ2-3, with TRBD1 matching over 9 bases. The CDR3 runs to 14 residues. Germline V gene data show CDR1 as KGHSH and CDR2 as LQKENI. The V gene end was trimmed by 6 bases and the J gene end by 3 bases; junction bases not matched to a gene: 4. This chain's CDR3 is CASSLGQGTDTQYF. CDR3 sequence (DNA): TGTGCCAGCTCGCTGGGACAGGGAACAGATACGCAGTATTTT.

The chain has TRBV2 and TRBJ1-2; 9 bases fit TRBD1. V lost 5 bases and J lost 7; bases outside the gene matches: 8. The CDR3 has 14 amino acids. Per germline, CDR1 SNHLY and CDR2 FYNNEI. DNA for the CDR3: TGTGCCAGCAGTCCCGGGACAGGGTTGGGTGGCTACACCTTC. Translated: CASSPGTGLGGYTF. Filled out from reference TRBV2 and TRBJ1-2, the complete variable domain reads EPEVTQTPSHQVTQMGQEVILRCVPISNHLYFYWYRQILGQKVEFLVSFYNNEISEKSEIFDDQFSVERPDGSNFTLKIRSTKLEDSAMYFCASSPGTGLGGYTFGSGTRLTVV.

The chain couples TRBV28 to TRBJ1-1, with TRBD1 matching over 7 bases. Germline loops: CDR1 MDHEN, CDR2 SYDVKM. Trimming took 6 bases from V and 6 from J; bases not matched to a gene: 10. CDR3 length: 14 amino acids. CDR3 in amino acids: CASSPTGLIAEAFF. CDR3 bases: TGTGCCAGCAGCCCGACAGGGTTAATAGCTGAAGCTTTCTTT.

The chain joins TRBV19 to TRBJ1-1; D possibly corresponds to TRBD1 (5 bases). The CDR3 length is 14 residues. Looked up from germline, CDR1 is LNHDA and CDR2 is SQIVND (reference sequence). Trimming took off 4 bases at V and 1 base at J, with 10 bases between the two ends. Here the CDR3 DNA reads TGTGCCAGTAGTAGGGGCGCCTGGAACACTGAAGCTTTCTTT. This gives the protein CASSRGAWNTEAFF.

The chain uses TRBV10-1 and TRBJ2-2; D call uncertain. V dropped 4 bases and J dropped 0 bases, with 6 bases sitting between them. Germline CDR1 reads WNHNN; CDR2 reads SYGVQD (reference sequence). This CDR3 contains 14 residues. The CDR3 coding sequence is TGCGCCAGCAGTGGGCACGCGAACACCGGGGAGCTGTTTTTT. It is translated as CASSGHANTGELFF.

The table lists this clone with a few counts. This rearrangement joins TRBV11-1 to TRBJ1-6; D call uncertain. The CDR3 extends over 13 amino acids. V shed 5 bases and J shed 9 bases, with 11 bases lying between them. The germline V gene encodes CDR1 SGHAT and CDR2 FQDESV (reference sequence). The CDR3 nucleotides are TGTGCCAGCAGCGCCCACGGGGTTTCACCCCTCCACTTT. Translation gives CASSAHGVSPLHF.

The chain is built from TRBV28 and TRBJ2-7, with D tentatively TRBD1 (6 bases). The CDR3 has 14 residues. V lost 6 bases and J lost 2, with 14 bases in between. Germline CDR1 is MDHEN and CDR2 is SYDVKM. The CDR3 region has the DNA TGTGCCAGCAGCATAAACAGGGTCCCCTACGAGCAGTACTTC. It specifies CASSINRVPYEQYF.

The J gene is TRBJ1-5, the V gene TRBV3-1 (or the pseudogene TRBV3-2); D is unresolved. Germline V gene lookup returns CDR1 LGHDT and CDR2 YNNKEL (reference sequence). The CDR3 runs to 16 residues. Trimming shortened V by 0 bases and J by 0 bases, and 9 bases separated the two germline ends. The CDR3 loop reads CASSQDRNYSNQPQHF. The CDR3 coding sequence is TGTGCCAGCAGCCAAGATAGGAACTATAGCAATCAGCCCCAGCATTTT.

The CDR3: CASSVRDRVSEQYF. The CDR3 nucleotides read TGTGCCAGCAGTGTCCGGGACAGGGTCTCCGAGCAGTACTTC. The genes are TRBV2 and TRBJ2-7; 9 positions agree with TRBD1. The V gene end was trimmed by 4 bases and the J gene end by 6 bases; junction bases not matched to a gene: 7. The germline V gene encodes CDR1 SNHLY and CDR2 FYNNEI. The CDR3 is 14 amino acids.

This rearrangement joins TRBV18 to TRBJ2-7; 8 nucleotides match TRBD2. The CDR3 is 15 residues long. Germline CDR1 KGHSH, CDR2 LQKENI. With 3 bases clipped from V and 2 bases from J, the junction kept 6 bases outside the gene matches. The DNA for the CDR3 is TGTGCCAGCTCACCTCGCAGCGGGAGAACCTACGAGCAGTACTTC. Its translation: CASSPRSGRTYEQYF.

The chain carries TRBV24-1 and TRBJ2-2; TRBD1 matches 11 bases. Per germline, CDR1 KGHDR and CDR2 SFDVKD. After removal of 3 bases from V and 6 bases from J, the junction contained 5 bases not matched to a gene. This CDR3 is built from 16 residues. DNA of the CDR3: TGTGCCACCAGTGATACCGGGACAGGGGGACCCGGGGAGCTGTTTTTT. It translates to CATSDTGTGGPGELFF.

This clone was observed once. V gene TRBV25-1 combines with J gene TRBJ2-1, with 7 bases aligning to TRBD1. Germline CDR1 MGHDK, CDR2 SYGVNS. After removal of 10 bases from V and 0 bases from J, the junction contained 9 bases not matched to a gene. The CDR3 loop spans 15 amino acids. The CDR3 here is CATKNRDSSYNEQFF. The DNA for the CDR3 is TGTGCCACCAAGAACCGGGACAGCTCCTACAATGAGCAGTTCTTC.

The chain has TRBV5-5 and TRBJ1-3, with D tentatively TRBD1 (5 bases). Trimming removed 4 bases at V and 0 bases at J, with 14 bases between. The germline V gene has CDR1 SGHKS and CDR2 YYEKEE (reference sequence). CDR3 length: 16 amino acids. The CDR3 loop reads CASSISLGASGNTIYF. The CDR3 DNA reads as TGTGCCAGCAGCATTTCATTAGGGGCCTCTGGAAACACCATATATTTT.

The chain links TRBV19 to TRBJ2-1, with 16 nucleotides matching TRBD2. The CDR3 is 15 amino acids. Per the germline V gene, CDR1 is LNHDA and CDR2 is SQIVND (reference sequence). V shed 6 bases and J 10 bases; nucleotides not matched to a gene: 6. In DNA, the CDR3 is TGTGCCAGTAGCCCCGGGACTAGCGGGAGGGCCGAGCAGTTCTTC. Translation gives CASSPGTSGRAEQFF.

The V call is TRBV6-6, the J call TRBJ1-5; possible D gene TRBD1, 5 bases. Germline lookup yields CDR1 MNHNY and CDR2 SVGAGI (reference sequence). The CDR3 sequence is 13 residues long. Trimming left V 6 bases short and J 4 bases short, with 10 bases between. CDR3 protein: CASSVGGNQPQHF. The CDR3 DNA is TGTGCCAGCAGCGTGGGGGGGAATCAGCCCCAGCATTTT.

The genes are TRBV6-5 and TRBJ2-7, with 7 bases that match TRBD1. After removal of 6 bases from V and 6 bases from J, the junction contained 11 bases not matched to a gene. CDR3 length equals 14 residues. Germline V gives CDR1 MNHEY, CDR2 SVGAGI. The CDR3 region has the DNA TGTGCCAGCAGGGCTAACAGGGGACGTGGCGAGCAGTACTTC. Translating gives CASRANRGRGEQYF.

The chain joins TRBV7-2 to TRBJ1-5; TRBD1 matches 7 bases. Germline-derived CDR1 and CDR2 are SGHTA and FQGNSA. Trimming cost V 2 bases and J 0 bases; bases outside gene matches: 1. CDR3 length: 15 residues. The CDR3 region is CASSLNRGSNQPQHF. The CDR3 region has the DNA TGTGCCAGCAGCTTAAACAGGGGTAGCAATCAGCCCCAGCATTTT.

In its sample, this clone was seen a few times. The chain links TRBV4-1 to TRBJ2-1, with 7 bases aligning to TRBD2. After removal of 4 bases from V and 6 bases from J, the junction contained 9 bases not matched to a gene. Germline V gene lookup returns CDR1 MGHRA and CDR2 YSYEKL. The CDR3 length is 15 residues. DNA for the CDR3: TGCGCCAGCAGCCTCAGGGAGGGAGGATTCAATGAGCAGTTCTTC. Translation: CASSLREGGFNEQFF.

V and J are TRBV28 and TRBJ2-1; 7 nucleotides match TRBD2. CDR1 is MDHEN and CDR2 is SYDVKM in the germline V gene. V lost 4 bases, J lost 4 bases, and 4 bases stayed unmatched. This CDR3 contains 14 residues. CDR3 bases: TGTGCCAGCAGTTCGCGGGAGTGGTACAATGAGCAGTTCTTC. This sequence encodes CASSSREWYNEQFF.

This clone was seen a handful of times. The CDR3 protein is CASSLPGTSDPYEQYF. The DNA of the CDR3 is TGCGCCAGCAGCCTTCCCGGGACTAGCGATCCCTACGAGCAGTACTTC. V gene TRBV4-1 combines with J gene TRBJ2-7; 10 bases are shared with TRBD2. Germline V CDR1 and CDR2: MGHRA, YSYEKL. After removal of 4 bases from V and 2 bases from J, the junction contained 8 bases not matched to a gene. This CDR3 region has 16 residues.